The rows below give T cell receptor beta chains drawn from one sample of a study of cytomegalovirus exposure and HLA in healthy donors. Only in-frame clones appear in the TCRdb table, and some are missing; sequencing was by immunoSEQ multiplex PCR. The sample records some 130,000 clones, 80% being singletons. Sequencing used PBMCs. These receptors were obtained from a male donor in good health and CMV-seronegative. CDR3s include the opening cysteine and the closing phenylalanine or tryptophan. The order of the fields is J gene, V gene, clone size, D gene, CDR3 protein, CDR3 DNA. The D gene is left open where the match is weak. For some rows the clone size is stated as once, few or many, or as a class when expanded; others skip it.

>TRBJ1-5|TRBV10-2|few|-
CASSASGLYSNQPQHF
TGCGCCAGCAGTGCCTCAGGGCTCTATAGCAATCAGCCCCAGCATTTT
>TRBJ2-4|TRBV5-1|-|TRBD2
CASRGEGIQYF
TGCGCCAGCAGGGGGGAGGGCATTCAGTACTTC
>TRBJ2-7|TRBV10-1|few|TRBD2
CASGPGLAGVQYF
TGCGCCAGCGGGCCGGGACTAGCGGGGGTACAGTACTTC
>TRBJ2-7|TRBV19|once|-
CASSIFSAGSTSYEQYF
TGTGCCAGTAGTATTTTTTCGGCAGGTTCCACGTCCTACGAGCAGTACTTC
>TRBJ2-2|TRBV19|few|-
CASSTTAGELFF
TGTGCCAGTAGTACTACCGCCGGGGAGCTGTTTTTT
>TRBJ2-3|TRBV7-9|once|TRBD2
CASSPSGGTDTQYF
TGTGCCAGCAGCCCTAGCGGAGGCACAGATACGCAGTATTTT
>TRBJ1-6|TRBV6-4|-|TRBD1
CASSDSGTDNSPLHF
TGTGCCAGCAGTGACTCCGGGACAGATAATTCACCCCTCCACTTT
>TRBJ1-2|TRBV30|-|-
CAWKSGVGGYTF
TGTGCCTGGAAATCAGGGGTAGGAGGCTACACCTTC
>TRBJ2-1|TRBV18|-|TRBD2
CASSPLHTSGAGEQFF
TGTGCCAGCTCACCACTTCATACTAGCGGGGCCGGTGAGCAGTTCTTC
>TRBJ2-3|TRBV7-9|-|-
CASSLEVGRDTQYF
TGTGCCAGCAGCTTAGAAGTGGGGAGAGATACGCAGTATTTT
>TRBJ2-2|TRBV27|-|TRBD1
CASRVGTGKNTGELFF
TGTGCCAGCAGGGTCGGGACAGGGAAGAACACCGGGGAGCTGTTTTTT
>TRBJ2-3|TRBV30|-|TRBD2
CAWSGRLAHPTDTQYF
TGTGCCTGGAGTGGCCGACTAGCGCATCCTACAGATACGCAGTATTTT
>TRBJ1-1|TRBV5-1|-|TRBD1
CASSFRDRAGTEAFF
TGCGCCAGCAGCTTCCGGGACAGGGCGGGTACTGAAGCTTTCTTT
>TRBJ2-7|TRBV27|-|TRBD2
CASSMDRLAVYEQYF
TGTGCCAGCAGTATGGACCGACTAGCGGTGTACGAGCAGTACTTC
>TRBJ1-1|TRBV5-1|-|-
CASSSGGAMNTEAFF
TGCGCCAGCAGCTCTGGTGGGGCTATGAACACTGAAGCTTTCTTT
>TRBJ2-5|TRBV2|-|-
CASSKMGGEQYF
TGTGCCAGCAGTAAAATGGGGGGTGAGCAGTACTTC
>TRBJ2-4|TRBV28|-|-
CASSGMGGNGENSQYF
TGTGCCAGCAGCGGCATGGGGGGAAACGGAGAAAACAGTCAGTACTTC
>TRBJ2-3|TRBV11-2|-|-
CASRQGTDTQYF
TGTGCCAGCAGGCAGGGCACAGATACGCAGTATTTT
>TRBJ2-7|TRBV19|-|TRBD1
CASSPWTGTGGYEQYF
TGTGCCAGTAGTCCCTGGACCGGGACAGGGGGGTACGAGCAGTACTTC
>TRBJ2-7|TRBV7-2|-|TRBD1
CASSLRGQGGSEQYF
TGTGCCAGCAGCTTAAGGGGACAGGGGGGGTCGGAGCAGTACTTC
>TRBJ2-7|TRBV7-9|few|TRBD2
CASSPSGTSYEQYF
TGTGCCAGCAGCCCGAGCGGGACTTCCTACGAGCAGTACTTC
>TRBJ2-2|TRBV29-1|-|-
CSVDPWGAAGVPGELFF
TGCAGCGTTGATCCCTGGGGTGCAGCGGGCGTCCCCGGGGAGCTGTTTTTT
>TRBJ2-7|TRBV7-2|-|-
CASSLGLRGANEQYF
TGTGCCAGCAGCTTAGGTCTCCGGGGAGCGAACGAGCAGTACTTC
>TRBJ2-1|TRBV11-2|-|-
CASSLVRGYNEQFF
TGTGCCAGCAGCTTAGTGCGGGGCTACAATGAGCAGTTCTTC
>TRBJ1-1|TRBV28|-|-
CASNRPPNTEAFF
TGTGCCAGCAACAGGCCCCCGAACACTGAAGCTTTCTTT
>TRBJ2-2|TRBV7-6|-|-
CASSLVSGRGTGELFF
TGTGCCAGCAGCTTGGTATCCGGGAGAGGCACCGGGGAGCTGTTTTTT
>TRBJ2-7|TRBV10-1|-|-
CASRTNLGHRTPYEQYF
TGCGCCAGCAGGACAAACCTGGGACATAGGACCCCCTACGAGCAGTACTTC
>TRBJ1-2|TRBV5-1|few|TRBD1
CASSLDNRGGSGYGYTF
TGCGCCAGCAGCTTGGATAACAGGGGGGGCTCAGGCTATGGCTACACCTTC
>TRBJ2-7|TRBV5-1|-|-
CASSLGESSYEQYF
TGCGCCAGCAGCTTGGGCGAGAGCTCCTACGAGCAGTACTTC
>TRBJ2-7|TRBV6-5|-|TRBD2
CASSVRLAVYEQYF
TGTGCCAGCAGCGTCCGACTAGCGGTCTACGAGCAGTACTTC
>TRBJ1-5|TRBV7-2|once|TRBD1
CASSPQGEGGNQPQHF
TGTGCCAGCAGCCCTCAGGGGGAAGGTGGCAATCAGCCCCAGCATTTT
>TRBJ1-5|TRBV10-3|-|TRBD1
CATSHDRGNQPQHF
TGTGCCACCAGTCACGACAGGGGGAATCAGCCCCAGCATTTT
>TRBJ2-3|TRBV5-6|-|-
CASSLEAVVGAQYF
TGTGCCAGCAGCTTGGAGGCAGTGGTGGGAGCGCAGTATTTT
>TRBJ1-2|TRBV18|-|TRBD1
CASSPPGQGPGYTF
TGTGCCAGCTCACCACCGGGACAGGGGCCCGGCTACACCTTC
>TRBJ1-2|TRBV9|-|TRBD1
CASSGGWTGDYGYTF
TGTGCCAGCAGCGGAGGATGGACAGGGGACTATGGCTACACCTTC
>TRBJ2-7|TRBV28|-|TRBD1
CASTPKGGTGTRWPSYEQYF
TGTGCCAGCACCCCCAAAGGAGGGACAGGGACCCGTTGGCCTTCCTACGAGCAGTACTTC
>TRBJ1-6|TRBV30|-|TRBD1
CAWSTPNRGWSPLHF
TGTGCCTGGAGTACGCCGAACAGGGGGTGGTCACCCCTCCACTTT
>TRBJ2-3|TRBV5-1|-|TRBD1
CASSLGGGSADTQYF
TGCGCCAGCAGCTTGGGAGGGGGCAGCGCAGATACGCAGTATTTT
>TRBJ2-5|TRBV18|-|TRBD1
CASSPQGAQETQYF
TGTGCCAGCTCACCACAGGGGGCGCAGGAGACCCAGTACTTC
>TRBJ2-5|TRBV14|-|-
CASSHRVLEETQYF
TGTGCCAGCAGCCACAGGGTCTTAGAGGAGACCCAGTACTTC
>TRBJ2-1|TRBV29-1|-|-
CSVFERYNEQFF
TGCAGCGTTTTCGAGCGGTACAATGAGCAGTTCTTC
>TRBJ2-3|TRBV9|-|TRBD2
CASSVPSGGADTQYF
TGTGCCAGCAGCGTACCTAGCGGGGGGGCGGATACGCAGTATTTT
>TRBJ1-6|TRBV6-1|once|-
CASSDSGENSPLHF
TGTGCCAGCAGTGACTCAGGGGAGAATTCACCCCTCCACTTT
>TRBJ1-5|TRBV19|-|TRBD1
CASSPGQGLGQPQHF
TGTGCCAGTAGTCCGGGACAGGGATTGGGCCAGCCCCAGCATTTT
>TRBJ2-7|TRBV5-8|-|TRBD1
CASSLGDRGRDEQYF
TGTGCCAGCAGCTTGGGGGACAGGGGGCGCGACGAGCAGTACTTC
>TRBJ2-1|TRBV7-2|once|-
CASSLGTGVYNEQFF
TGTGCCAGCAGCTTAGGGACCGGGGTTTACAATGAGCAGTTCTTC
>TRBJ1-1|TRBV5-1|-|-
CASTPGGGYTEAFF
TGCGCCAGCACCCCGGGGGGGGGATACACTGAAGCTTTCTTT
>TRBJ1-2|TRBV7-2|-|-
CASSSGQNYGYTF
TGTGCCAGCAGCTCAGGACAGAACTATGGCTACACCTTC
>TRBJ2-1|TRBV6-6|-|TRBD1
CASSKGQGAYNEQFF
TGTGCCAGCAGTAAGGGACAGGGGGCCTACAATGAGCAGTTCTTC
>TRBJ2-3|TRBV5-4|-|-
CASSLGQTSTDTQYF
TGTGCCAGCAGCTTGGGACAGACTAGCACAGATACGCAGTATTTT
>TRBJ1-6|TRBV4-3|-|-
CASSLEAGAANSPLHF
TGCGCCAGCAGCCTAGAAGCGGGGGCGGCTAATTCACCCCTCCACTTT
>TRBJ1-5|TRBV28|-|TRBD1
CASSAHRGSGDQPQHF
TGTGCCAGCAGTGCTCACAGGGGGTCAGGGGATCAGCCCCAGCATTTT
>TRBJ1-1|TRBV2|-|TRBD1
CASRAGTANTEAFF
TGTGCCAGCAGAGCCGGGACAGCGAACACTGAAGCTTTCTTT
>TRBJ2-5|TRBV5-4|-|TRBD1
CATLGDRVGETQYF
TGTGCCACCCTGGGGGACAGGGTCGGAGAGACCCAGTACTTC